This TCR beta chain stems from a study of T-cell reconstitution after alpha-beta-depleted transplantation in children. Germline V CDR1 and CDR2: MNHNS, SASEGT. Trimming removed 5 bases from V and 7 bases from J, with 14 bases in between. The CDR3 runs 13 residues. It was with unique molecular identifiers that the TCRbeta library was prepared. TCRdb analysed the PCR reads with MiXCR anew, one entry per CDR3 protein. The profile covers a few hundred thousand distinct CDR3 sequences, with 43% appearing a single time and under 30% taken by the ten largest. This rearrangement joins TRBV6-1 to TRBJ2-5; no clear D gene. The sample in question was PBMCs, obtained before TCRalphabeta/CD19-depleted stem cell transplant. The clonotype originates from a girl aged 2-10 years with aplastic anemia, due to receive a stem cell transplant. CDR3 nucleotides: TGTGCCAGCAGTCCGCCCGGCGCGTGGACCCAGTACTTC. Residues: CASSPPGAWTQYF.